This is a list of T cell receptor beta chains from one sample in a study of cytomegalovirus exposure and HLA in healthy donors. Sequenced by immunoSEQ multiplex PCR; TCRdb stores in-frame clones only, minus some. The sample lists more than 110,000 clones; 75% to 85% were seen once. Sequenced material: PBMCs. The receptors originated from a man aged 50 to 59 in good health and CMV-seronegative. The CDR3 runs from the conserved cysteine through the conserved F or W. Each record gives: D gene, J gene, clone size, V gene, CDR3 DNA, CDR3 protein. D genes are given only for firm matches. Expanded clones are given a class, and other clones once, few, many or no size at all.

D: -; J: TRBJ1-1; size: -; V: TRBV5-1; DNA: TGCGCCAGCAGCCCGGAGGCGGGAGGGAGTTCAGCTCTTTTCGAAGCTTTCTTT; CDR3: CASSPEAGGSSALFEAFF
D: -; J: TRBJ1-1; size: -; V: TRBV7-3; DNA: TGTGCCAGCAGCTCACAGGGCAGTCACACTGAAGCTTTCTTT; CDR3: CASSSQGSHTEAFF
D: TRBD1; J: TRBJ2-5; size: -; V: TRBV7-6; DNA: TGTGCCAGCAGCCGGGACAGGGGGCACGCAGAGACCCAGTACTTC; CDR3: CASSRDRGHAETQYF
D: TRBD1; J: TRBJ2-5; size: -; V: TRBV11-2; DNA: TGTGCCAGCAGCCCAGGACAGGGCCAGACCCAGTACTTC; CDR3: CASSPGQGQTQYF
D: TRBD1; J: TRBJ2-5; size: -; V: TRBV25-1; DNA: TGTGCCAGCACCAAGGACAGGGGAGCGGTAGAGACCCAGTACTTC; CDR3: CASTKDRGAVETQYF
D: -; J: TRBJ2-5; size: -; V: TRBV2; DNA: TGTGCCAGCAGTGAAGGCAAACCCAGAGAGACCCAGTACTTC; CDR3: CASSEGKPRETQYF
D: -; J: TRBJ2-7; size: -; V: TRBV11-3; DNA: TGTGCCAGCAGCCTCACGACAGCCTCCTACGAGCAGTACTTC; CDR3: CASSLTTASYEQYF
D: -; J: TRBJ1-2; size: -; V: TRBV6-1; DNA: TGTGCCAGCAGTGAACAGGGGTCCTATGGCTACACCTTC; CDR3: CASSEQGSYGYTF
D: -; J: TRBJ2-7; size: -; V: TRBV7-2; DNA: TGTGCCAGCAGCTTAGGTGTGGGGGCGCAGGAGCAGTACTTC; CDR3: CASSLGVGAQEQYF
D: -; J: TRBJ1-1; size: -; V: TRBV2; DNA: TGTGCCAGCAGGGATGAGGATTGCGCGGCTTTCTTT; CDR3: CASRDEDCAAFF
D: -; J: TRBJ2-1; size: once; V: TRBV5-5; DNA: TGTGCCAGCAGCTTGGCGGGGACTCCTTCCAGTGAGCAGTTCTTC; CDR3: CASSLAGTPSSEQFF
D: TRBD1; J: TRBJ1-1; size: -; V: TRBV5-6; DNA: TGTGCCAGCAGCAGGGGACAGAAGAACACTGAAGCTTTCTTT; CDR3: CASSRGQKNTEAFF
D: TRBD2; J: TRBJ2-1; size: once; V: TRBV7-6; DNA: TGTGCCAGCAGCTTAGTCCCCGGGGGGGAGCTTGAGCAGTTCTTC; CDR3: CASSLVPGGELEQFF
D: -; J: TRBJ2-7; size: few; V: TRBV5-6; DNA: TGTGCCAGCAGCTTGGGGAGGGTCCGGCGGTACTTC; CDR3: CASSLGRVRRYF
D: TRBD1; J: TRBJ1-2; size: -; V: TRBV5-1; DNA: TGCGCCAGCAGCTATGGGGGACAGGGCACGCGTGGCTACACCTTC; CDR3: CASSYGGQGTRGYTF
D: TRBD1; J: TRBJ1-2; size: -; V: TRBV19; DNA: TGTGCCAGTAGTGACCAGGACAGGGGAAGGGGAAACTATGGCTACACCTTC; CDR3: CASSDQDRGRGNYGYTF
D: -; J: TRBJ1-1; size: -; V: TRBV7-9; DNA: TGTGCCAGCAGCTTAAGTGGGGGGACCGCCGGCACTGAAGCTTTCTTT; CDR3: CASSLSGGTAGTEAFF
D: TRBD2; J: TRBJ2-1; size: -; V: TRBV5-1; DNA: TGCGCCAGCAGCTCTACTAGCGGGGGGGTGAATGAGCAGTTCTTC; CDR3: CASSSTSGGVNEQFF
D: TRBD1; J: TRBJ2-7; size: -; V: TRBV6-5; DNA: TGTGCCAGCAGTTACGACGACAGGGGGAACGAGCAGTACTTC; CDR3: CASSYDDRGNEQYF
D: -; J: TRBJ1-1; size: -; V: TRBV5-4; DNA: TGTGCCAGCAGCCCCTTACAGGAGACTAACACTGAAGCTTTCTTT; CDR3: CASSPLQETNTEAFF
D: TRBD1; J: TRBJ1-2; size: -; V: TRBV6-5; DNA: TGTGCCAGCAGCAAGGACAGGTCTTATGGCTACACCTTC; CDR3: CASSKDRSYGYTF
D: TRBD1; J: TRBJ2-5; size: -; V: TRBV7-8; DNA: TGTGCCAGCAGCTTAAGGGGCCCGGGACAGGGGGCGAGACAAGAGACCCAGTACTTC; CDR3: CASSLRGPGQGARQETQYF
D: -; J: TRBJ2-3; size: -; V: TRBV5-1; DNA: TGCGCCAGCAGCTTGGGACAGGCAGATACGCAGTATTTT; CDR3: CASSLGQADTQYF
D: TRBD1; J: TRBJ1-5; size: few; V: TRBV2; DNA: TGTGCCAGCAGGCTAGACAGGGGATATCAGCCCCAGCATTTT; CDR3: CASRLDRGYQPQHF
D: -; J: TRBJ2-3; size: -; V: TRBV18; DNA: TGTGCCAGCTCACCACGGCAGATTACAGATACGCAGTATTTT; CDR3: CASSPRQITDTQYF
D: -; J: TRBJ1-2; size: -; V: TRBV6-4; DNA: TGTGCCAGCAGTGACAGGGGCGCTGGCTACACCTTC; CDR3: CASSDRGAGYTF
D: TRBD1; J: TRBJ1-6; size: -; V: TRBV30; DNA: TGTGCCTGGGATGTGGGACAGGAAAATTCACCCCTCCACTTT; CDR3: CAWDVGQENSPLHF
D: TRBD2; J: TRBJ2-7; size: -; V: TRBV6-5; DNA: TGTGCCAGCAAAATAGGACTAGCGGGGAACTACGAGCAGTACTTC; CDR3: CASKIGLAGNYEQYF
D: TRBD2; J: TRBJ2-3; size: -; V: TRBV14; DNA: TGTGCCAGCAGCCAAGATGGGGCGGGAGGCCAGACAGATACGCAGTATTTT; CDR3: CASSQDGAGGQTDTQYF
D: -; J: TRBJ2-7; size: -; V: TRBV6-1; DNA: TGTGCCAGCAGTGAAGCGTTTAGGGGGATCTCCTACGAGCAGTACTTC; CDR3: CASSEAFRGISYEQYF
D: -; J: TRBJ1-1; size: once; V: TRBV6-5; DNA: TGTGCCAGCAGAACCACCCAGGGAGGGACTGAAGCTTTCTTT; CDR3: CASRTTQGGTEAFF
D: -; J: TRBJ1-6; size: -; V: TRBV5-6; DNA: TGTGCCAGCAGCAGAGTTACAGGGAATTCACCCCTCCACTTT; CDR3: CASSRVTGNSPLHF
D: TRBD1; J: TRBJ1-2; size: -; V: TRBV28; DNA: TGTGCCAGCAGTTACGGGACAGGGGGCTATGGCTACACCTTC; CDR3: CASSYGTGGYGYTF
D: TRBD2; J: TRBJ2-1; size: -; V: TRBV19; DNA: TGTGCCAGTAGTGGGACTAGCGGGGACTTCTACAATGAGCAGTTCTTC; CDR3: CASSGTSGDFYNEQFF
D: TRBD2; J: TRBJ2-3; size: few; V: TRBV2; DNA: TGTGCCAGCAGTGAGTCCGGGACTAGCGTCACTAATACGCAGTATTTT; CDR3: CASSESGTSVTNTQYF
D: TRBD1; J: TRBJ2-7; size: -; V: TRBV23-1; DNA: TGCGCCAGCAGCACGCCGGGACAGGGGACTGGGGACGTCTCCTACGAGCAGTACTTC; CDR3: CASSTPGQGTGDVSYEQYF
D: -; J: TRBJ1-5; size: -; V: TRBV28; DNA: TGTGCCAGCAGTTCTCGGGGGGGGCGAAGCCAGCCCCAGCATTTT; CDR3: CASSSRGGRSQPQHF
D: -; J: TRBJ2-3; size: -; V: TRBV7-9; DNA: TGTGCCAGCAGCTTAAGGCTTGGGCCCACAGATACGCAGTATTTT; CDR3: CASSLRLGPTDTQYF
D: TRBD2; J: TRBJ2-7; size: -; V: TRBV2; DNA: TGTGCCAGCATTTCCGTCGTGCCCCTAGCGGGAGCCCTCTACGAGCAGTACTTC; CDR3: CASISVVPLAGALYEQYF
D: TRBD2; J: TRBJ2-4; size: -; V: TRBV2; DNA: TGTGCCACTTCAAAGGCACTAGCGGAAAACATTCAGTACTTC; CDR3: CATSKALAENIQYF
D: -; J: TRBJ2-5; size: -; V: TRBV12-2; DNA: TGTGCAAGTCGCTTAGAGGTTCGGCGGAGAGGGGGATATCGGACAAGAGAGACCCAGTACTTC; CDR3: CASRLEVRRRGGYRTRETQYF
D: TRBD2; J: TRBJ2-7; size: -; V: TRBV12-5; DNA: TGTGCTAGTGGTTTTCGGACTAGCGGGAGGGGTTTCTACGAGCAGTACTTC; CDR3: CASGFRTSGRGFYEQYF
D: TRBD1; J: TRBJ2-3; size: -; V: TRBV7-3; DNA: TGTGCCAGCAGCTTAGGACAGGCTAGCACAGATACGCAGTATTTT; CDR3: CASSLGQASTDTQYF
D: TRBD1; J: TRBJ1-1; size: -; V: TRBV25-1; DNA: TGTGCCAGCAGTGAATCCCCCACAGGGGTAAAGAACACTGAAGCTTTCTTT; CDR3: CASSESPTGVKNTEAFF
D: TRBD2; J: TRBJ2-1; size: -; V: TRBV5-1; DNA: TGCGCCAGCAGCCCGACATCTTTACTAGCGGGGACTATTGGGAATGAGCAGTTCTTC; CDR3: CASSPTSLLAGTIGNEQFF
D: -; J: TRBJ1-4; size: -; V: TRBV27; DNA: TGTGCCAGCAGTCAAAGGGGTTCCTATGAAAAACTGTTTTTT; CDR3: CASSQRGSYEKLFF
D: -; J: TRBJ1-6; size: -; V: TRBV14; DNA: TGTGCCAGCAGCCAAGATCCTGTCCTTTCACCCCTCCACTTT; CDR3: CASSQDPVLSPLHF